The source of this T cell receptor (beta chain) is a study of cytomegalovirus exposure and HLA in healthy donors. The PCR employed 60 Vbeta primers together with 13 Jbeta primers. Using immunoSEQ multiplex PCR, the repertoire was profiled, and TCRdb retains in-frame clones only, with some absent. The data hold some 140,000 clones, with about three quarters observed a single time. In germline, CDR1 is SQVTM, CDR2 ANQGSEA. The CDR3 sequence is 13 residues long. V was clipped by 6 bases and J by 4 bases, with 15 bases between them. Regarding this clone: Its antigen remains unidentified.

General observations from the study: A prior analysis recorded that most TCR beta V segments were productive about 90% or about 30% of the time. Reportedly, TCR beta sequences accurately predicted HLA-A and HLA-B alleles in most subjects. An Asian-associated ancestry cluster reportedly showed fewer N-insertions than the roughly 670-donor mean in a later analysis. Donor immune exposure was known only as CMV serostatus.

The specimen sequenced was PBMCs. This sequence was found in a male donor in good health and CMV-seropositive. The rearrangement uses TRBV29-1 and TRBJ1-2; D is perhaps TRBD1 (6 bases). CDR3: CSVGGASGYGYTF. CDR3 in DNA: TGCAGCGTGGGGGGGGCCTCTGGCTATGGCTACACCTTC.